This TCR beta chain is drawn from a study of regulatory T cells in long-lasting Graves disease (dated by TCRdb to the early 2020s). General notes on the study: Persistent Graves' disease was defined as antithyroid drug treatment for over 5 years with persistently positive TSH receptor autoantibodies. On average, persistent Graves' disease patients in the clinical cohort had been on antithyroid drugs for eight to twelve years. Peripheral blood TCR sequencing and RNA sequencing compared persistent Graves' disease patients with newly diagnosed Graves' disease patients. A total of roughly 35 samples underwent TCR sequencing: around 13 from persistent and around 20 from newly diagnosed Graves' disease patients. The study took place in China and was registered as a clinical trial. Paper-wide results and their limitations: Patients with persistent disease shared more public clonotypes (approximately 2,500) than newly diagnosed patients did (about 970). Preferential use of TRBV28, TRBJ1-2 and TRBJ2-5 was observed in persistent disease, whereas TRBV20-1 and TRBJ2-1 were favored in newly diagnosed disease. Because the primary lesion, thyroid tissue, could not be accessed, the study looked at peripheral blood alone. Sequencing and analysis were restricted to the TCR beta chain. The authors acknowledged the small sample size as a limitation that may reduce accuracy. Lower TCR Shannon entropy and fewer highly expanded clones were observed in persistent Graves' disease patients than in newly diagnosed patients, which suggested clonal expansion.

Based on the germline V gene (reference sequence), the CDR1 and CDR2 sequences are DFQATT and SNEGSKA. V sheds 4 bases and J sheds 7 bases, leaving 14 bases between their ends. The CDR3 runs 13 residues from the cysteine to the phenylalanine. Of the read, only the CDR3 DNA is kept; its 39 bases are in frame from base 1. The time point tag for this specimen amounts to: persistent/refractory GD, antithyroid drugs over 5 years with positive TRAb. For both TCR sequencing and RNA sequencing, RNA was extracted from PBMCs using TRIzol. The diagnosis of Graves' disease followed American Thyroid Association guidelines. Patients for the study were recruited at an endocrinology department in Xi'an, China. From each patient, 7.5 to 9.5 milliliters of peripheral blood was collected into an EDTA anticoagulant tube. Ficoll Paque Plus density gradient separation was used to isolate PBMCs, and no additional T cell sorting was done. An Agilent 2100 Bioanalyzer and agarose gel were used to check RNA quality, while a NanoDrop 2000 measured RNA concentration.

As regards this clonotype: What this receptor recognizes is not known. The sample holds no much larger clone one base away, and base qualities are not on file.

The library was obtained by multiplex PCR. These reads were obtained on an Illumina HiSeq 4000. TCR beta libraries were built with iRepertoire HTBI primers and Arm-PCR amplification of CDR3 regions. Before sequencing, the PCR products underwent gel purification. The original pipeline was this. Gene usage analysis of CDR3 amino acid clonotypes used the 60 to 80 TRBV and 14 to 15 TRBJ segments found across samples. Filtered high-quality paired reads were merged into contigs using COPE and FqMerger. BLAST was used to align contigs to IMGT TRBV, TRBD and TRBJ reference genes, and CDR3 was defined according to IMGT. Highly expanded clones were defined as clonotypes with a frequency above 0.1%. Shannon entropy was used to measure repertoire diversity, and the Gini coefficient was used to measure V-J evenness. Public clonotypes were defined as clonotypes shared by more than one individual. Through fastp at Q25 and MiXCR, TCRdb rebuilt clones from the public reads, retaining in-frame beta chains. Entries are consolidated by CDR3 protein sequence, retaining the most common genes and DNA. The authors' filters were not applied to this entry. This sample holds about 470,000 distinct CDR3 sequences; roughly 21% were observed only once. The top ten hold around 7% of the sample.

The receptor was derived from a female donor with Graves disease. The sample consisted of peripheral blood mononuclear cells (PBMCs), taken when the disease was refractory, from a patient treated with antithyroid drugs. The chain joins TRBV20-1 to TRBJ1-5; the D gene lacks a confident call. The bases are TGCAGTGCTATATCCACAGAGCGGCAGCCCCAGCATTTT. Translated, this gives CSAISTERQPQHF.